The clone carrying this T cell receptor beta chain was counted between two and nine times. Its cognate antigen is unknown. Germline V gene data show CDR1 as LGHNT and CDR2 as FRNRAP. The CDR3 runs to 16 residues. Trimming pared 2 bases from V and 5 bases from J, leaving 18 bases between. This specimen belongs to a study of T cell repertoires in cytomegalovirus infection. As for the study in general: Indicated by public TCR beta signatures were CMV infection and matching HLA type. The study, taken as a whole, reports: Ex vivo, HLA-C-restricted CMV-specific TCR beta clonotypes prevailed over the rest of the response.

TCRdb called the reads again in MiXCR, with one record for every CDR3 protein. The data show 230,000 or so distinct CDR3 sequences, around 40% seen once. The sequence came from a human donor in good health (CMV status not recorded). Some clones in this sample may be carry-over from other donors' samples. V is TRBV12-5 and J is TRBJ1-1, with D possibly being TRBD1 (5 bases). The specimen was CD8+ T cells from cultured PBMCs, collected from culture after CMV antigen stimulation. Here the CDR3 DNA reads TGTGCTAGTGGTTTGCCCCAGACAGCGTCGAAGACTGAAGCTTTCTTT. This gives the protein CASGLPQTASKTEAFF.